This T cell receptor beta chain appears in the sequencing data of a study of Ad26.COV2.S vaccination and SARS-CoV-2 variants. Whole-study findings and limits: Recipients given vaccine exceeded placebo recipients in spike-specific TCR breadth.

Treatment meaning: approximately 18 received Ad26.COV2.S at low or high dose, single or two shots; several received placebo; per-sample allocation not given. Collection of samples fell on day 63 after the first vaccine or placebo injection. Boston provided a donor who was an adult aged 18-55 years. V was shortened by 6 bases and J by 8 bases, with 14 bases between the two germline ends. This CDR3 comprises 12 residues. Looked up from germline, CDR1 is SGHDT and CDR2 is YYEEEE. Data came from immunoSEQ multiplex PCR; TCRdb stores just in-frame clones and leaves some out. The data hold some 640,000 clones, with around 90% observed a single time. As concerns this clone: Its target is not known.

The chain has TRBV5-6 and TRBJ1-2; possible D gene TRBD1, 5 bases. The source of this sequence is a person between 18 and 65 years old who received the Ad26.COV2.S COVID-19 vaccine or a placebo. This sample comprised peripheral blood, obtained in a trial of Ad26.COV2.S vaccine versus placebo. The CDR3 is CASNGGYSGYTF. The DNA of the CDR3 is TGTGCCAGCAACGGGGGGTATTCCGGCTACACCTTC.